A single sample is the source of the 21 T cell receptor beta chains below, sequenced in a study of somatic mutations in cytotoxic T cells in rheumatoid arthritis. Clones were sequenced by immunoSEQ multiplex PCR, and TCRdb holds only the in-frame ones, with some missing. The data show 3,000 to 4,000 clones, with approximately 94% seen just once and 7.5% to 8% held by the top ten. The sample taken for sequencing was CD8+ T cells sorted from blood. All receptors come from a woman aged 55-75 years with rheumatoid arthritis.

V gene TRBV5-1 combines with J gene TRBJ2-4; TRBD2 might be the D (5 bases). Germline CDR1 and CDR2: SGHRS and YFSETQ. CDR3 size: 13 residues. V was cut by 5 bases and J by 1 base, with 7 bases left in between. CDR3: CASSGEAKNIQYF. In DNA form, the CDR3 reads TGCGCCAGCAGTGGGGAGGCCAAAAACATTCAGTACTTC.

In DNA, the CDR3 is TGTGCCAGCAGTGAGGTAGCGACCCCCTACAATGAGCAGTTCTTC. This encodes CASSEVATPYNEQFF. The V gene is TRBV6-1, the J gene TRBJ2-1; tentative D call: TRBD2 (5 bases). V gave up 3 bases and J gave up 2 bases, with 11 bases separating them. The germline V gene encodes CDR1 MNHNS and CDR2 SASEGT. This CDR3 comprises 15 residues.

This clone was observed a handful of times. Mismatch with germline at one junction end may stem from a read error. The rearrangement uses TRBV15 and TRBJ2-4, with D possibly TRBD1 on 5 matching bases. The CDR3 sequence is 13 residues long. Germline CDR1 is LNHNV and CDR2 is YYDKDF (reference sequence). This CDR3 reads CATSRDRSHIQYF. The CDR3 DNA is TGTGCCACCAGCCGAGACAGATCCCACATTCAGTACTTC.

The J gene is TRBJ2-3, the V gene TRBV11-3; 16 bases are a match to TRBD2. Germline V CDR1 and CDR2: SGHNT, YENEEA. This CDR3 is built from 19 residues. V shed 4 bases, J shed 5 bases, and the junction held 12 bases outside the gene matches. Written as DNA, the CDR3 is TGTGCCAGCAGCTCTTATCCGGGACTAGCGGGGGGGCCGGTAGATACGCAGTATTTT. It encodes CASSSYPGLAGGPVDTQYF.

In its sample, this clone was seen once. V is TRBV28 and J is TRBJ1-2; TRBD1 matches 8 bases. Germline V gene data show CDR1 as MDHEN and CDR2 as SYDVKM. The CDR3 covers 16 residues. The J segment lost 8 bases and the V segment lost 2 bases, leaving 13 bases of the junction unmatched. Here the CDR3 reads CASSLPQQGEWWGYTF. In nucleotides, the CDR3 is TGTGCCAGCAGTTTACCCCAACAGGGGGAGTGGTGGGGCTACACCTTC.

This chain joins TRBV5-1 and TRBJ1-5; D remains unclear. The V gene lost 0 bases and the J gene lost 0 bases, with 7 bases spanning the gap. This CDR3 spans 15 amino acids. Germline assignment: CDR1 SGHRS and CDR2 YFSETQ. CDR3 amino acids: CASSLDGNSNQPQHF. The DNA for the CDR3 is TGCGCCAGCAGCTTGGACGGGAATAGCAATCAGCCCCAGCATTTT.

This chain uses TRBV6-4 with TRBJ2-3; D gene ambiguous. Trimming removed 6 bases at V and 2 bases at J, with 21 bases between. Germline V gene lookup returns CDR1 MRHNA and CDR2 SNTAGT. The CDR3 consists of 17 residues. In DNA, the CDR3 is TGTGCCAGCAGCCCCTCCCCACTATTGGATCCCACAGATACGCAGTATTTT. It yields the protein CASSPSPLLDPTDTQYF.

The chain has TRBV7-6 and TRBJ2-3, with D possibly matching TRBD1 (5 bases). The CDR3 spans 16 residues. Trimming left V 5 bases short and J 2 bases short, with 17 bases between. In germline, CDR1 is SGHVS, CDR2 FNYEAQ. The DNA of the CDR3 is TGTGCCAGCAGCGCCGGACACCCAGACCCCACAGATACGCAGTATTTT. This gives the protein CASSAGHPDPTDTQYF. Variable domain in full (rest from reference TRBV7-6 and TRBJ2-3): GAGVSQSPRYKVTKRGQDVALRCDPISGHVSLYWYRQALGQGPEFLTYFNYEAQQDKSGLPNDRFSAERPEGSISTLTIQRTEQRDSAMYRCASSAGHPDPTDTQYFGPGTRLTVL.

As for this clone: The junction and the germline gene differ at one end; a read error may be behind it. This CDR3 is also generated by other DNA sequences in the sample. CDR3 protein: CASSSPGQNNSPLHF. In DNA form, the CDR3 reads TGTGCCAGCAGCTCCCCGGGACAAAATAATTCCCCCCTCCACTTT. The chain has TRBV7-9 and TRBJ1-6, with D maybe TRBD1 (6 bases). The germline gives CDR1 SEHNR, CDR2 FQNEAQ (reference sequence). The CDR3 covers 15 residues.

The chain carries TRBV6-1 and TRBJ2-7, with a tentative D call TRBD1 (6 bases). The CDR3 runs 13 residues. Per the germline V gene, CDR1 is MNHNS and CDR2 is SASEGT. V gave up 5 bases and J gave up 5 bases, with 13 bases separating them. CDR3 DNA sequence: TGTGCCAGCAGTCCAACAGGGATCCACGAGCAGTACGTC. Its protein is CASSPTGIHEQYV.

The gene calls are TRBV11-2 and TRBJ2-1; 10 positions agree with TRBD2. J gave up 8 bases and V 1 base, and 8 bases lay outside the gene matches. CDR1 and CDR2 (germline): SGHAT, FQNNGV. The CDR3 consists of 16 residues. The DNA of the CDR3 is TGTGCCAGCAGCTTAGCGACTAGCGGGTGGTCTTATGAGCAGTTCTTC. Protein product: CASSLATSGWSYEQFF.

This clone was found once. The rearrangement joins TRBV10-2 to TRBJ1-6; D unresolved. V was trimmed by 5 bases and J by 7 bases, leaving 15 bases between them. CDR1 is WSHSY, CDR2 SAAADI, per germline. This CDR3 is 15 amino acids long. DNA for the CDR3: TGCGCCAGCAGTTTCTACGACGGACTAAATTCACCCCTCCACTTT. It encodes CASSFYDGLNSPLHF.

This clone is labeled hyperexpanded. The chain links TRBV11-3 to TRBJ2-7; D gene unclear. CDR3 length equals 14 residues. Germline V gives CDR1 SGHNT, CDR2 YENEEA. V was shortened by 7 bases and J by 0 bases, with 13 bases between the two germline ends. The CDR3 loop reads CASTEGASSYEQYF. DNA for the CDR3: TGTGCCAGCACCGAAGGAGCGAGCTCCTACGAGCAGTACTTC.

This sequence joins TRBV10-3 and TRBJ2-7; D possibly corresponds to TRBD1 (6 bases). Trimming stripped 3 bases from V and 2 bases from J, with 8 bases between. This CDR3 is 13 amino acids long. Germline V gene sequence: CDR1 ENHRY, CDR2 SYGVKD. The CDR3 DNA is TGTGCCATCAGTGAACAGGGTCCCTACGAGCAGTACGTC. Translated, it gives CAISEQGPYEQYV.

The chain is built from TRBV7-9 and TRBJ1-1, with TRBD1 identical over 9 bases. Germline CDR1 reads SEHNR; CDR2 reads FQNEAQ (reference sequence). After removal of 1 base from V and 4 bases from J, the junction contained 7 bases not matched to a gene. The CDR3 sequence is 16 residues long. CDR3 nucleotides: TGTGCCAGCAGCTTAGTCCCGGGACAGGGCACCACTGAAGCTTTCTTT. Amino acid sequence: CASSLVPGQGTTEAFF.

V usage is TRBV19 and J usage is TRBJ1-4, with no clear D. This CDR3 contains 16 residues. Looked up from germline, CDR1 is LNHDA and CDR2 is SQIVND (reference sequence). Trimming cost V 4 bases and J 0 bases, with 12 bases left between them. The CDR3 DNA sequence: TGTGCCAGTAGTACCTCTTCCAGAACAACTAATGAAAAACTGTTTTTT. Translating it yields CASSTSSRTTNEKLFF.

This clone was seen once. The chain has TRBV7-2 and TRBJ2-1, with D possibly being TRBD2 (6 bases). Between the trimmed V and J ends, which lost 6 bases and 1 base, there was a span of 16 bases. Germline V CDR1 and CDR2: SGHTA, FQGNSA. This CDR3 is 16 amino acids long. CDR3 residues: CASSYGTLKSYNEQFF. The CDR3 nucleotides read TGTGCCAGCAGTTACGGGACTCTTAAGTCCTACAATGAGCAGTTCTTC.

The CDR3 nucleotides read TGTGCCAGCAGCTCTCCCATCGACAGCTTTAGCACAGATACGCAGTATTTT. Translating it yields CASSSPIDSFSTDTQYF. The chain carries TRBV7-9 and TRBJ2-3; D might be TRBD1 (5 bases). V was pared by 4 bases and J by 0 bases, with 17 bases between. The CDR3 is 17 amino acids. The germline CDR1 and CDR2 sequences are SEHNR and FQNEAQ (reference sequence). Based on the CDR3 plus reference TRBV7-9 and TRBJ2-3, the full variable domain is DTGVSQNPRHKITKRGQNVTFRCDPISEHNRLYWYRQTLGQGPEFLTYFQNEAQLEKSRLLSDRFSAERPKGSFSTLEIQRTEQGDSAMYLCASSSPIDSFSTDTQYFGPGTRLTVL.

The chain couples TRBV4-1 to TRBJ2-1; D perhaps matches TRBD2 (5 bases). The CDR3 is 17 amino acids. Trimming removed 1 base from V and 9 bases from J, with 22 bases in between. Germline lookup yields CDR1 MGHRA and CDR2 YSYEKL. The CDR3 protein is CASSQGVGGRFAPEQFF. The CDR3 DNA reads TGCGCCAGCAGCCAAGGGGTCGGCGGGCGGTTTGCTCCTGAGCAGTTCTTC.

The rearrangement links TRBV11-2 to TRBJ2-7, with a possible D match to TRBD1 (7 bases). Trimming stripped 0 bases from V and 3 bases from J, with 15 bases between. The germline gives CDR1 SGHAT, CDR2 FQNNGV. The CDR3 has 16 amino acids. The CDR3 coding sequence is TGTGCCAGCAGCTTAGATCCGGCAGGGGGAGGCTACGAGCAGTACTTC. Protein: CASSLDPAGGGYEQYF.

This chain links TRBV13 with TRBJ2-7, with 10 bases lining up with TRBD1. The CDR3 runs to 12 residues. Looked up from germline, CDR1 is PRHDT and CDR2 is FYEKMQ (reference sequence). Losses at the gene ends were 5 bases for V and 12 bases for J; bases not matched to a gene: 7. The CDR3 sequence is CASSMTGGSLYF. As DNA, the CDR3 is TGTGCCAGCAGCATGACAGGGGGCTCACTGTACTTC.